This T cell receptor (beta chain) appears in the sequencing data of a study of CD8+CD57+ T cells in acquired aplastic anemia. This clonotype was seen many times. Genomic DNA, serving as template, underwent TCR beta VDJ and CDR3 profiling. MiXCR, applied by TCRdb to the reads, yields one record per CDR3 protein. Here the sample spans about 470,000 distinct CDR3 sequences, approximately 32% being singletons. This CDR3 region has 14 residues. In germline, CDR1 is WNHNN, CDR2 SYGVQD (reference sequence). The V segment lost 0 bases and the J segment 12 bases; nucleotides outside the gene matches: 9. Patients selected for sequencing had displayed CD8+CD57+ cell expansion by flow cytometry. In all patients, the disease was severe acquired aplastic anemia. Patients had not yet gotten any therapy when their blood was taken for sampling.

The chain recombines TRBV10-1 with TRBJ2-3, with 7 positions matching TRBD2. The source is a human donor with aplastic anemia. Sequencing was carried out using sorted CD4+, CD8+, or CD8+CD57+ T cells (not recorded which) from PBMCs. The CDR3 sequence is CASSESIWRERQYF. The CDR3 DNA sequence: TGCGCCAGCAGTGAGTCAATCTGGCGGGAGCGTCAGTATTTT.